Following are 6 T cell receptor beta chains from one sample sequenced in a study of T cells in narcolepsy. Libraries were prepared by immunoSEQ multiplex PCR; TCRdb keeps only in-frame clonotypes and omits some of them. The sample yields some 22,000 clones, about 82% seen once. The sample comprised memory (CD45RA-) CD4+ T cells from blood. The receptors stem from a human donor in good health.

On this clone itself: Sequence at one end of the junction differs from germline and may be a read error. This chain uses TRBV4-1 with TRBJ2-7; D is unresolved. CDR1 MGHRA and CDR2 YSYEKL come from the germline V gene. The CDR3 sequence is 14 residues long. CDR3 loop: CASSQDLVGYEQYF. As DNA, the CDR3 is TGTGCCAGCAGCCAAGATCTGGTAGGCTACGAGCAGTACTTC.

V is TRBV6-5 and J is TRBJ1-3; possible D gene TRBD1, 6 bases. Trimming removed 8 bases from V and 2 bases from J, with 13 bases in between. This CDR3 comprises 14 residues. Germline assignment: CDR1 MNHEY and CDR2 SVGAGI. CDR3 protein: CASRVAGAGNTIYF. The CDR3 coding sequence is TGTGCCAGCCGGGTGGCAGGGGCTGGAAACACCATATATTTT.

Here the CDR3 reads CASSYSGTGGNIQYF. The CDR3 DNA reads TGTGCCAGCAGTTACTCCGGGACAGGGGGTAACATTCAGTACTTC. This rearrangement joins TRBV6-5 to TRBJ2-4; 11 bases are a match to TRBD1. This CDR3 contains 15 residues. Trimming took 0 bases from V and 7 from J; bases not matched to a gene: 2. In germline, CDR1 is MNHEY, CDR2 SVGAGI.

The V and J genes are TRBV5-4 and TRBJ1-2, with 8 bases identical to TRBD1. Germline CDR1 is SGHNT and CDR2 is YYREEE (reference sequence). V shed 7 bases and J 4 bases; nucleotides not matched to a gene: 6. This CDR3 spans 13 amino acids. CDR3 region: CASRATGGYGYTF. The CDR3 bases are TGTGCCAGCCGAGCCACAGGGGGCTATGGCTACACCTTC.

The chain carries TRBV4-1 and TRBJ1-1; perhaps TRBD1 as D (5 bases). The CDR3 loop spans 14 amino acids. The V gene lost 6 bases and the J gene lost 8 bases, with 19 bases spanning the gap. Looked up from germline, CDR1 is MGHRA and CDR2 is YSYEKL. Written as DNA, the CDR3 is TGCGCCAGCAGTCGTTCGACAGTCCGCAGCGAAGCTTTCTTT. Its protein is CASSRSTVRSEAFF.

The chain links TRBV29-1 to TRBJ1-2, with D hard to call. V was pared by 5 bases and J by 4 bases, with 17 bases between. CDR1 SQVTM and CDR2 ANQGSEA come from the germline V gene. The CDR3 runs to 14 residues. CDR3: CSVSGRERVYGYTF. The CDR3 bases are TGCAGCGTTAGCGGGCGTGAAAGAGTCTATGGCTACACCTTC. The complete variable domain, with remaining parts taken from reference TRBV29-1 and TRBJ1-2, reads SAVISQKPSRDICQRGTSLTIQCQVDSQVTMMFWYRQQPGQSLTLIATANQGSEATYESGFVIDKFPISRPNLTFSTLTVSNMSPEDSSIYLCSVSGRERVYGYTFGSGTRLTVV.